This is a list of T cell receptor beta chains from one sample in a study of T-cell memory formation after mild COVID-19. TCRdb reanalysed the 5' RACE reads using MiXCR and keeps one entry per CDR3 protein. The sample includes roughly 280,000 distinct CDR3 sequences, approximately 8.4% of them seen just once. The sequenced material came from PBMCs or a T cell subset sorted from them (not recorded which). The receptors were sampled from a man between 18 and 35 years old who had mild COVID-19 (a few samples of this study predate the infection). Cell type and time point are not known. The CDR3 runs from the conserved cysteine through the conserved F or W. D genes are given only for firm matches. Clone size is shown for a subset of rows, as once, few, many or a class of expanded clone.

CDR3 DNA,CDR3 protein,D gene,J gene,V gene,clone size
TGTGCCTCGGGTGGCACTGAAGCTTTCTTT,CASGGTEAFF,NA,TRBJ1-1,TRBV14,NA
TGCGCCAGCAGCCCCAGTGGCGGGGGGAATTACAATGAGCAGTTCTTC,CASSPSGGGNYNEQFF,TRBD2,TRBJ2-1,TRBV5-1,few
TGTGCCAGCAGCCAAGATTCGCAGGGTTGGAACACCGGGGAGCTGTTTTTT,CASSQDSQGWNTGELFF,NA,TRBJ2-2,TRBV14,few
TGTGCCAGCAGCTTTGGGAACAGGGATCGCAATCAGCCCCAGCATTTT,CASSFGNRDRNQPQHF,NA,TRBJ1-5,TRBV11-2,many
TGTGCCAGCAGCGTAGACTCGACAGGCTCCTACGAGCAGTACTTC,CASSVDSTGSYEQYF,NA,TRBJ2-7,TRBV9,many
TGCGCCAGCAGCCAAGACAGGGTCGTCTATGGCTACACCTTC,CASSQDRVVYGYTF,NA,TRBJ1-2,TRBV4-3,few
TGTGCCATTGGACAGGGGAATTCACCCCTCCACTTT,CAIGQGNSPLHF,TRBD1,TRBJ1-6,TRBV7-2,few
TGTGCCAGCAGCAACGAGGGGAGGGGAGAGAATGGCTACACCTTC,CASSNEGRGENGYTF,NA,TRBJ1-2,TRBV7-9,NA
TGTGCCAGCAGGGATTGGAGTTTGGATACGCAGTATTTT,CASRDWSLDTQYF,NA,TRBJ2-3,TRBV6-2/TRBV6-3,many
TGTGCCAGCAGTTGGGTTGCTTACAATGAGCAGTTCTTC,CASSWVAYNEQFF,NA,TRBJ2-1,TRBV12-3/TRBV12-4,few
TGCGCCAGCAGCCAAGGGTGGGCAGGCAACACTGAAGCTTTCTTT,CASSQGWAGNTEAFF,NA,TRBJ1-1,TRBV4-1,few
TGCGCCAGCACCGGGAACGACAGGGATAATTCACCCCTCCACTTT,CASTGNDRDNSPLHF,TRBD1,TRBJ1-6,TRBV23-1,NA
TGTGCCAGCAGTTTAGGCCCCCGCGGGGGGCCGAATGAGCAGTTCTTC,CASSLGPRGGPNEQFF,TRBD2,TRBJ2-1,TRBV12-3/TRBV12-4,few
TGTGCCAGCAGCCTAAGGCCGGGGGGGCTAGGTGAGGAGGGAAATACGCAGTATTTT,CASSLRPGGLGEEGNTQYF,TRBD2,TRBJ2-3,TRBV7-2,NA
TGTGCCAGCAGCCCCCAGGGGGCACAAGGCTACACCTTC,CASSPQGAQGYTF,TRBD1,TRBJ1-2,TRBV7-2,few
TGTGCCAGCAGTTACGCTAGCAGCTCCTACAATGAGCAGTTCTTC,CASSYASSSYNEQFF,NA,TRBJ2-1,TRBV6-5,few
TGTGCCAGCAGCTTTCGGACAGCTAGCTACGAGCAGTACTTC,CASSFRTASYEQYF,NA,TRBJ2-7,TRBV7-9,many
TGTGCCAGTAGTATCCTCCCAGGGTCCACTGAAGCTTTCTTT,CASSILPGSTEAFF,NA,TRBJ1-1,TRBV19,NA
TGTGCCAGCAGTCCTGGGACTAGCGGGGGGTATCGCAATGAGCAGTTCTTC,CASSPGTSGGYRNEQFF,TRBD2,TRBJ2-1,TRBV5-4,few